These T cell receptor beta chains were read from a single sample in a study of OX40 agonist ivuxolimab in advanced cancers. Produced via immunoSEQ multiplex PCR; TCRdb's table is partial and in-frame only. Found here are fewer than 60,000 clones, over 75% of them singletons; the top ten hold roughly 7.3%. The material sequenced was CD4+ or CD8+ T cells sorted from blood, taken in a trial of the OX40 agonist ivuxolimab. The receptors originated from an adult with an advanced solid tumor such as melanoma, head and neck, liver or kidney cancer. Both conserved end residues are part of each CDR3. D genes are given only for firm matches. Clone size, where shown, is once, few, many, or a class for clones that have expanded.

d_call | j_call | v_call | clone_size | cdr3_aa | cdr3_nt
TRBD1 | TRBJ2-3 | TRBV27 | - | CASSPDRDTQYF | TGTGCCAGCAGCCCGGACAGGGATACGCAGTATTTT
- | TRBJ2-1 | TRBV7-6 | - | CASKADGIYNEQFF | TGTGCCAGCAAAGCTGACGGCATCTACAATGAGCAGTTCTTC
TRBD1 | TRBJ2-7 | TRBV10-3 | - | CAISGSAGQGANEQYF | TGTGCCATCAGTGGTTCGGCGGGACAGGGGGCGAACGAGCAGTACTTC
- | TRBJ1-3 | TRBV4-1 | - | CASSPIQSSGNTIYF | TGCGCCAGCAGCCCCATTCAAAGCTCTGGAAACACCATATATTTT
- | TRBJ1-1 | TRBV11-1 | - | CASSPLGTRGGEAFF | TGTGCCAGCAGCCCCTTGGGGACACGAGGAGGAGAAGCTTTCTTT
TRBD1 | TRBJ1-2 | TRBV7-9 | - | CASSDLRDRGGYGYTF | TGTGCCAGCAGCGACCTGAGAGACAGGGGCGGCTATGGCTACACCTTC
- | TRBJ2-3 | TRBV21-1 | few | CASSNGGGLAEGGDTQYF | TGTGCCAGCAGCAATGGAGGGGGACTAGCGGAGGGTGGAGATACGCAGTATTTT
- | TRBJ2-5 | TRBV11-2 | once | CASAGDYQETQYF | TGTGCCAGCGCTGGGGACTACCAAGAGACCCAGTACTTC
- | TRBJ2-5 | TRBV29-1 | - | CSVVPSEQETQYF | TGCAGCGTTGTCCCTAGCGAACAAGAGACCCAGTACTTC
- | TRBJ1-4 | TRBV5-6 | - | CASSLYGLGKYENEKLFF | TGTGCCAGCAGCTTGTACGGCCTCGGGAAGTACGAAAATGAAAAACTGTTTTTT
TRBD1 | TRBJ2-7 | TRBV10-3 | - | CAISGTGGSYEQYF | TGTGCCATCAGTGGGACAGGGGGGTCCTACGAGCAGTACTTC
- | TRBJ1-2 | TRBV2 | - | CASSPTIDEYGYTF | TGTGCCAGCAGCCCCACTATAGACGAATATGGCTACACCTTC
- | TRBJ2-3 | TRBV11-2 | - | CASSLDQDTQYF | TGTGCCAGCAGCTTAGATCAAGATACGCAGTATTTT
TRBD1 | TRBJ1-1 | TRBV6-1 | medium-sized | CASSQGTGNLWRAEAFF | TGTGCCAGCAGTCAAGGGACAGGGAATCTTTGGAGGGCTGAAGCTTTCTTT